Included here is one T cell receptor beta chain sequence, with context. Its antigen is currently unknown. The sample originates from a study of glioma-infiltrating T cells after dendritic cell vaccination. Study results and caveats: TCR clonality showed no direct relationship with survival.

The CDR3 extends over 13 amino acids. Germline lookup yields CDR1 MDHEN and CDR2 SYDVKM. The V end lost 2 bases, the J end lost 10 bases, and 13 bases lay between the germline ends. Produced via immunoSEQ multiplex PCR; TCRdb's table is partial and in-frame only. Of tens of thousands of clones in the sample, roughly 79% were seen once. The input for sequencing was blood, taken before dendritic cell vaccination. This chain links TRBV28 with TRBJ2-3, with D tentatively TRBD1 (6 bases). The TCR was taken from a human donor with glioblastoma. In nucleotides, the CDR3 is TGTGCCAGCAGTTTAGACTACAGGGCGGCGCAGTATTTT. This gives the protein CASSLDYRAAQYF.